This TCR beta chain stems from a study of CD8 T cells in ankylosing spondylitis. This clonotype was counted between two and nine times. Its antigen is undetermined. TCRdb re-called the 5' RACE reads with MiXCR, one entry per CDR3 protein. The table includes roughly 700,000 distinct CDR3 sequences, roughly 19% detected once. Per germline, CDR1 SGHNT and CDR2 YYREEE (reference sequence). Trimming shortened V by 0 bases and J by 3 bases, and 3 bases separated the two germline ends. This CDR3 contains 12 residues. Whole-study results and caveats: What appeared characteristic of ankylosing spondylitis blood was a TCR beta motif of eight highly homologous variants.

The sequenced sample was blood, either unsorted or a sorted T cell fraction (not recorded which). This TCR derives from a male donor with ankylosing spondylitis. The chain carries TRBV5-4 and TRBJ1-1, with no clear D. In nucleotides, the CDR3 is TGTGCCAGCAGCTTGGATGACACTGAAGCTTTCTTT. It translates to CASSLDDTEAFF.